Presented here are 16 T cell receptor beta chains from one specimen sequenced in a study of cytomegalovirus exposure and HLA in healthy donors. It was with 60 Vbeta and 13 Jbeta primers that the PCR ran. TCRdb's table, derived via immunoSEQ multiplex PCR, lists solely in-frame clones and lacks some. The sample's table shows about 160,000 clones. The sequenced sample consisted of PBMCs. The receptor set was obtained from a man aged 30-40 years in good health and CMV-seronegative.

The chain joins TRBV5-1 to TRBJ2-5; perhaps TRBD1 as D (6 bases). This CDR3 is built from 15 residues. Germline CDR1 and CDR2: SGHRS and YFSETQ. V gave up 0 bases and J gave up 4 bases, with 13 bases separating them. The CDR3 reads CASSLEGTTGETQYF. Written as DNA, the CDR3 is TGCGCCAGCAGCTTGGAAGGGACGACAGGAGAGACCCAGTACTTC.

V and J are TRBV29-1 and TRBJ1-5, with D tentatively TRBD1 (5 bases). Germline V gene lookup returns CDR1 SQVTM and CDR2 ANQGSEA. Trimming left V 0 bases short and J 2 bases short, with 11 bases between. This CDR3 is built from 15 residues. The CDR3 DNA sequence: TGCAGCGTTGAAGATCAAGGACACCGCAATCAGCCCCAGCATTTT. As protein: CSVEDQGHRNQPQHF.

This sequence joins TRBV28 and TRBJ2-7; TRBD1 matches 10 bases. The CDR3 covers 15 residues. In germline, CDR1 is MDHEN, CDR2 SYDVKM. V lost 5 bases and J lost 5; bases outside the gene matches: 9. CDR3 amino acids: CASSPQRTGGDEQYF. CDR3 in DNA: TGTGCCAGCAGTCCACAGCGGACAGGGGGGGACGAGCAGTACTTC. The complete variable domain, with remaining parts taken from reference TRBV28 and TRBJ2-7, reads DVKVTQSSRYLVKRTGEKVFLECVQDMDHENMFWYRQDPGLGLRLIYFSYDVKMKEKGDIPEGYSVSREKKERFSLILESASTNQTSMYLCASSPQRTGGDEQYFGPGTRLTVT.

The rearrangement links TRBV11-2 to TRBJ2-2; 12 nucleotides match TRBD2. The J segment lost 17 bases and the V segment lost 5 bases, leaving 9 bases of the junction unmatched. The CDR3 spans 13 residues. Germline V lookup: CDR1 SGHAT, CDR2 FQNNGV. The CDR3 loop reads CASSKLAGGWCFF. In DNA, the CDR3 is TGTGCCAGCAGCAAACTAGCGGGAGGTTGGTGTTTTTTT.

This chain links TRBV27 with TRBJ2-7; 10 bases line up with TRBD2. This CDR3 contains 14 residues. V was pared by 6 bases and J by 1 base, with 3 bases of the junction left unmatched. Germline-derived CDR1 and CDR2 are MNHEY and SMNVEV (reference sequence). CDR3: CASRWTSGSYEQYF. CDR3 DNA: TGTGCCAGCAGGTGGACTAGCGGATCCTACGAGCAGTACTTC.

The chain joins TRBV7-3 to TRBJ2-3; 12 positions agree with TRBD1. This CDR3 is 17 amino acids long. Germline CDR1 SGHTA, CDR2 FQGTGA. The V segment lost 4 bases and the J segment 6 bases; nucleotides outside the gene matches: 11. The CDR3 nucleotides read TGTGCCAGCAGCTCTACCGGGACAGGGGGCTCTTTCGATACGCAGTATTTT. Its protein is CASSSTGTGGSFDTQYF.

The chain couples TRBV28 to TRBJ2-1; 7 nucleotides agree with TRBD1. CDR1 is MDHEN and CDR2 is SYDVKM in the germline V gene. This CDR3 region has 12 residues. The trim removed 7 bases at V and 9 bases at J, leaving 6 bases unmatched. The CDR3: CASKTGDAEQFF. In DNA form, the CDR3 reads TGTGCCAGCAAAACAGGGGACGCTGAGCAGTTCTTC.

The chain combines TRBV19 with TRBJ1-3; maybe TRBD1 (6 bases). V was cut by 11 bases and J by 2 bases, with 16 bases left in between. CDR1 is LNHDA and CDR2 is SQIVND in the germline V gene (reference sequence). CDR3 length: 14 residues. The CDR3 here is CAGYRVAAGNTIYF. CDR3 nucleotides: TGTGCCGGATACAGGGTTGCGGCTGGAAACACCATATATTTT.

The chain joins TRBV11-3 to TRBJ2-1; 7 bases are shared with TRBD1. Germline CDR1 reads SGHNT; CDR2 reads YENEEA. The CDR3 length is 14 residues. The ends lost 4 bases at V and 4 bases at J; junction bases unmatched: 4. In nucleotides, the CDR3 is TGTGCCAGCAGCTGGGGACAGTTGTACAATGAGCAGTTCTTC. Translating gives CASSWGQLYNEQFF. Full variable domain (rest looked up from reference TRBV11-3 and TRBJ2-1): EAGVVQSPRYKIIEKKQPVAFWCNPISGHNTLYWYLQNLGQGPELLIRYENEEAVDDSQLPKDRFSAERLKGVDSTLKIQPAELGDSAVYLCASSWGQLYNEQFFGPGTRLTVL.

The rearrangement uses TRBV5-4 and TRBJ1-1, with unresolved D. Germline loops: CDR1 SGHNT, CDR2 YYREEE (reference sequence). V lost 3 bases, J lost 1 base, and 7 bases lay in between. The CDR3 runs to 13 residues. CDR3 residues: CASSSTQNTEAFF. CDR3 DNA: TGTGCCAGCAGCTCGACACAGAACACTGAAGCTTTCTTT.

The rearrangement uses TRBV7-3 and TRBJ2-1; the match to TRBD2 covers 12 bases. The V gene's germline CDR1 is SGHTA and CDR2 FQGTGA. J was trimmed by 7 bases and V by 5 bases; bases with no gene match: 6. The CDR3 totals 15 residues. CDR3 bases: TGTGCCAGCAGCCCCGGACTAGCGGGAAGTAATGAGCAGTTCTTC. As protein: CASSPGLAGSNEQFF.

The rearrangement uses TRBV9 and TRBJ1-2; 8 nucleotides line up with TRBD1. V lost 4 bases, J lost 4 bases, and 9 bases stayed unmatched. The germline gives CDR1 SGDLS, CDR2 YYNGEE. CDR3 length equals 15 residues. DNA of the CDR3: TGTGCCAGCAGCCCAGGGGCAGGGGGCCTCTATGGCTACACCTTC. Translation: CASSPGAGGLYGYTF.

The chain recombines TRBV11-3 with TRBJ2-5, with 8 bases lining up with TRBD1. The CDR3 spans 13 residues. Trimming took 5 bases from V and 5 from J; bases not matched to a gene: 4. The germline gives CDR1 SGHNT, CDR2 YENEEA. CDR3 region: CASSRGQVETQYF. The DNA of the CDR3 is TGTGCCAGCAGCCGGGGACAGGTGGAGACCCAGTACTTC.

The chain combines TRBV7-8 with TRBJ2-7, with 9 bases matching TRBD1. Trimming removed 3 bases from V and 2 bases from J; junction bases left unmatched: 5. CDR1 and CDR2 from the germline V gene are SGHVS and FQNEAQ. The CDR3 runs 15 residues. This CDR3 is CASSFRTGVTYEQYF. The CDR3 nucleotides are TGTGCCAGCAGCTTCCGGACAGGGGTCACCTACGAGCAGTACTTC.

As to this clone: The same CDR3 also results from other DNA sequences found in this sample. The chain joins TRBV5-1 to TRBJ2-1, with D hard to call. Germline-derived CDR1 and CDR2 are SGHRS and YFSETQ. The ends were cut back, 0 bases at V and 0 bases at J, with 10 bases in the middle. CDR3 size: 16 residues. CDR3 in DNA: TGCGCCAGCAGCTTGGTGGTAGCTCCCTCCTACAATGAGCAGTTCTTC. Protein sequence: CASSLVVAPSYNEQFF.

The chain recombines TRBV11-2 with TRBJ2-7; the D gene is possibly TRBD2 (6 bases). Trimming removed 2 bases at V and 3 bases at J, with 14 bases between. The germline V gene encodes CDR1 SGHAT and CDR2 FQNNGV. The CDR3 is made up of 15 amino acids. Here the CDR3 DNA reads TGTGCCAGCAGCTTATTGAGCGGGTTCCTCTACGAGCAGTACTTC. Translating it yields CASSLLSGFLYEQYF.